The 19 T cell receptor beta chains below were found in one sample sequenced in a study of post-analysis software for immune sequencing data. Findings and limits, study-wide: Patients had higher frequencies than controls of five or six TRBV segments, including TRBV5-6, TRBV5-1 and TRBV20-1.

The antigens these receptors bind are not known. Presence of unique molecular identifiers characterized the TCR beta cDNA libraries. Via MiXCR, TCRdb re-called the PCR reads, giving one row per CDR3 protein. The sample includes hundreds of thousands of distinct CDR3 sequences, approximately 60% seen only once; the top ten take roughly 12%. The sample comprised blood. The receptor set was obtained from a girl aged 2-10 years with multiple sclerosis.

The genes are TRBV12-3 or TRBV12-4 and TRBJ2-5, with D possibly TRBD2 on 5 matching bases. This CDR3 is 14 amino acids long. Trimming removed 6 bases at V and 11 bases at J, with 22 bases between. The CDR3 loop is CASSLLAPTGEQYF. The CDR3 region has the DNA TGTGCCAGCAGCCTCTTGGCCCCGACTGGGGAGCAGTACTTC.

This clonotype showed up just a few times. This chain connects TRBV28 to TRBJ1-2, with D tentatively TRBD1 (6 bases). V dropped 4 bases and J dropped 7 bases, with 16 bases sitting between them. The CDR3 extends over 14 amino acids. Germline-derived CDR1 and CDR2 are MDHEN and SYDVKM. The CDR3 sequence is CASSSAGTIPGYTF. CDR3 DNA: TGTGCCAGCAGTTCAGCCGGGACAATCCCTGGCTACACCTTC.

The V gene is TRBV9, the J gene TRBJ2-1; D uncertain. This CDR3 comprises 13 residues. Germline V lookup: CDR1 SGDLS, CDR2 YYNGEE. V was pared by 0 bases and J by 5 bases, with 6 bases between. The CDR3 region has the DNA TGTGCCAGCAGCGTAGTAAAAGACAATGAGCAGTTCTTC. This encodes CASSVVKDNEQFF.

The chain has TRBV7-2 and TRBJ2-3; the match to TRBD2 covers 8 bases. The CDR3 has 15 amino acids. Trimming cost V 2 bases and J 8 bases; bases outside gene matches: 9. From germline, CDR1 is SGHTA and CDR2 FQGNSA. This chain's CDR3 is CASSLTFAGGRTQYF. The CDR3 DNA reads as TGTGCCAGCAGCTTAACGTTTGCGGGGGGCCGTACGCAGTATTTT.

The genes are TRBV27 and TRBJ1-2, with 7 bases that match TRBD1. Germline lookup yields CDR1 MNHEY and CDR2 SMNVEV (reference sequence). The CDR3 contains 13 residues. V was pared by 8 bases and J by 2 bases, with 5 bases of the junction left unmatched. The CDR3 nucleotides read TGTGCCAGCTGGGACAGTTCCAACTATGGCTACACCTTC. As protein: CASWDSSNYGYTF.

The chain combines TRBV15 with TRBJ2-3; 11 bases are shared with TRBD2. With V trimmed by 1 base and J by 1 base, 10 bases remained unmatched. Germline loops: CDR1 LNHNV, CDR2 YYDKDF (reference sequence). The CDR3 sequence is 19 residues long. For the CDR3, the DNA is TGTGCCACCAGCAGAGCCCTCCGGAGACTAGCGGGGCGCACAGATACGCAGTATTTT. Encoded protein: CATSRALRRLAGRTDTQYF.

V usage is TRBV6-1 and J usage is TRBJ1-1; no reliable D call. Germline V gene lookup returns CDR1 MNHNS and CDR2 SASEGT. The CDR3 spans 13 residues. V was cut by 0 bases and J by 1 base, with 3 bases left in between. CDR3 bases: TGTGCCAGCAGTGAAGCCAGGAACACTGAAGCTTTCTTT. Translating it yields CASSEARNTEAFF.

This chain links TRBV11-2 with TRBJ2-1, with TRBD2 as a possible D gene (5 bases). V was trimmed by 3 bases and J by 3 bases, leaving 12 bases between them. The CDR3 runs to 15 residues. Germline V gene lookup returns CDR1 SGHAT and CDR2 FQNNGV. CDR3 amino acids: CASSLRVVLYNEQFF. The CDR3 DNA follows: TGTGCCAGCAGCTTGAGGGTCGTGCTCTACAATGAGCAGTTCTTC.

The CDR3 DNA is TGCAGCGTTCGGTACAGGGGATCCTACGAGCAGTACTTC. Protein product: CSVRYRGSYEQYF. The chain combines TRBV29-1 with TRBJ2-7; TRBD1 aligns across 7 bases. V shed 5 bases and J 1 base; nucleotides not matched to a gene: 5. This CDR3 region has 13 residues. Germline V gives CDR1 SQVTM, CDR2 ANQGSEA.

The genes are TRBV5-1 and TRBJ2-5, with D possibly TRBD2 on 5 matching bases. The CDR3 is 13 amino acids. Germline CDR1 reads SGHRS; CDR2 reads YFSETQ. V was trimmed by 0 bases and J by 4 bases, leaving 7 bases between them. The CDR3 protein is CASSLEEAETQYF. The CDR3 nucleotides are TGCGCCAGCAGCTTGGAGGAGGCAGAGACCCAGTACTTC.

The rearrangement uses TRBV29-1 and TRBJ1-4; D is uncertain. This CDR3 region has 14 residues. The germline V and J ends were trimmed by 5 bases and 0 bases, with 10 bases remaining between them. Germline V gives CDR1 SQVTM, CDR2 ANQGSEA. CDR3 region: CSVRHTSTNEKLFF. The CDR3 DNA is TGCAGCGTTAGACACACCTCAACTAATGAAAAACTGTTTTTT.

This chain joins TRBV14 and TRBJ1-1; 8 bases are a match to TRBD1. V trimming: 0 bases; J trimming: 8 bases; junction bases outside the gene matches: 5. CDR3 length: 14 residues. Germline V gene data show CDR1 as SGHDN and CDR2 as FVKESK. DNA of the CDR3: TGTGCCAGCAGCCAAGATTGCAGGACAGGGGAAGCTTTCTTT. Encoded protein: CASSQDCRTGEAFF.

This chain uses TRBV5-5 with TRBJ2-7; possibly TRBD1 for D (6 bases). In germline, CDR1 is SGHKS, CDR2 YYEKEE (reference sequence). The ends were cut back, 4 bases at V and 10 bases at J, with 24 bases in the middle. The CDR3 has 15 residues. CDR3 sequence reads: CASSAGTPWGETQYF. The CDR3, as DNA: TGTGCCAGCAGCGCTGGGACACCCTGGGGAGAAACCCAGTACTTC.

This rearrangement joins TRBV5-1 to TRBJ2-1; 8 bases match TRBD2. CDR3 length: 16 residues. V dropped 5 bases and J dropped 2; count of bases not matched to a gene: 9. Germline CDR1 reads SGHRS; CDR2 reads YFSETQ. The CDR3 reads CASSQVAGGTYNEQFF. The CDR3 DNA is TGCGCCAGCAGTCAGGTGGCGGGGGGTACCTACAATGAGCAGTTCTTC.

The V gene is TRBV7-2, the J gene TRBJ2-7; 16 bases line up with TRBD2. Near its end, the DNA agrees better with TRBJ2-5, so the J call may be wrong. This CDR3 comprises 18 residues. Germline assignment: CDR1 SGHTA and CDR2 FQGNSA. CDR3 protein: CASSLRPGLAGGKGTQYF. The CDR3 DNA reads TGTGCCAGCAGCTTAAGGCCGGGACTAGCGGGAGGGAAGGGGACCCAGTACTTC.

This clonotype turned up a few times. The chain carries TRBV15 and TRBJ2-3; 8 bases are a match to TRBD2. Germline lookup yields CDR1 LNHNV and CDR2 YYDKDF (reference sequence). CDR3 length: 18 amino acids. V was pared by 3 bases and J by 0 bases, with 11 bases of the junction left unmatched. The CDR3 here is CATSRVGDGGGSTDTQYF. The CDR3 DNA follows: TGTGCCACCAGCAGGGTCGGCGACGGGGGGGGAAGCACAGATACGCAGTATTTT.

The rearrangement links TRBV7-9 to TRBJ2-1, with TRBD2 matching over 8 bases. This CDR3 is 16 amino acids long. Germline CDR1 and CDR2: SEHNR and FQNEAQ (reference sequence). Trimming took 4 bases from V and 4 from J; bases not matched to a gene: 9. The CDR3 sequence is CASSSMGLEIYNEQFF. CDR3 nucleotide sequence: TGTGCCAGCAGCTCGATGGGACTAGAGATTTACAATGAGCAGTTCTTC.

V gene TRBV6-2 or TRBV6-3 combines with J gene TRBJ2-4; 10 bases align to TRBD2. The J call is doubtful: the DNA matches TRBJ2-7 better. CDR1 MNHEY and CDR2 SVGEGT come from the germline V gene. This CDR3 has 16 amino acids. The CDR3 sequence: CASSVASGRGHHEQYF. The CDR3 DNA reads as TGTGCCAGCAGTGTAGCTAGCGGGAGAGGCCACCACGAGCAGTACTTC.

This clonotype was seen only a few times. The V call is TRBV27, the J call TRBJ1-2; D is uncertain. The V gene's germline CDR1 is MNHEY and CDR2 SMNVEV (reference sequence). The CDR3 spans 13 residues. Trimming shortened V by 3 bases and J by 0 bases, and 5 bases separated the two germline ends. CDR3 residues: CASSFKANYGYTF. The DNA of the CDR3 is TGTGCCAGCAGTTTTAAAGCTAACTATGGCTACACCTTC.